This section outlines one TCR beta chain sequence together with its context. What it recognizes is unknown. Amplification yielded TCR beta CDR3 regions, with RNA transcripts as the source. With the HTBI primer set, the TCR CDR3 went through a first round of RT-PCR. One entry per CDR3 protein results from TCRdb running MiXCR on the multiplex PCR reads. The sample has 450,000 to 500,000 distinct CDR3 sequences; 20% to 25% are singletons. This record comes from a study of T cells in Graves' hyperthyroidism and ophthalmopathy. The CDR3 spans 11 residues. V shed 5 bases and J shed 7 bases, with 9 bases lying between them. The germline V gene has CDR1 DFQATT and CDR2 SNEGSKA (reference sequence). Study-level findings and limits: Most thyroid clonotypes expanded above 0.001 appeared in blood too.

The cohort's ophthalmopathy patients, a group with duration under 3 months, had a Clinical Activity Score of at least 3 and a NOSPECS grade of at least 4. Diagnoses were made from clinical symptoms, serum measures (thyroxine and TRAb), thyroid ultrasound and orbital computed tomography. The chain combines TRBV20-1 with TRBJ2-1; D unresolved. This receptor was identified in a woman aged 70 to 79 with Graves' ophthalmopathy. The sample was blood. CDR3 amino acids: CSAHGSNEQFF. CDR3 coding DNA: TGCAGTGCTCACGGGTCTAATGAGCAGTTCTTC.